These 22 T cell receptor beta chains came from one sample sequenced in a study of blood T cell repertoires in COVID-19. The repertoire was sequenced with immunoSEQ multiplex PCR; TCRdb's copy has only in-frame clones and lacks some. The sample comprises some 150,000 clones, about 85% of which are singletons, and roughly 0.6% rests with the top ten. What was sequenced was peripheral blood. These receptors were taken from a man aged 60 to 75 with COVID-19, enrolled during active disease.

The sample holds a few counts of this clone. The chain has TRBV19 and TRBJ1-1, with unresolved D. Deletions cut 6 bases from V and 11 bases from J, with 16 bases between. This CDR3 spans 12 amino acids. Looked up from germline, CDR1 is LNHDA and CDR2 is SQIVND (reference sequence). CDR3 in amino acids: CASSLNFVVAFF. The DNA of the CDR3 is TGTGCCAGTAGCCTAAACTTCGTAGTGGCTTTCTTT.

The V and J genes are TRBV4-2 and TRBJ1-5, with 11 bases matching TRBD1. CDR1 is LGHNA, CDR2 YNFKEQ, per germline. The length of the CDR3 is 18 residues. The V and J ends lost 4 bases and 2 bases, in that order; junction bases with no gene match: 10. The CDR3 region is CASSLKGQGDLGNQPQHF. The CDR3 DNA reads as TGTGCCAGCAGCCTAAAGGGACAGGGGGATTTAGGCAATCAGCCCCAGCATTTT.

The rearrangement uses TRBV4-2 and TRBJ2-3; D is unclear. Germline V gene data show CDR1 as LGHNA and CDR2 as YNFKEQ. This CDR3 spans 14 amino acids. V was clipped by 2 bases and J by 4 bases, with 10 bases between them. The CDR3 nucleotides are TGTGCCAGCAGCCAACTGACCGCGGCAGATACGCAGTATTTT. Translating gives CASSQLTAADTQYF.

The rearrangement uses TRBV5-1 and TRBJ1-2, with TRBD1 matching over 8 bases. The CDR3 consists of 16 residues. Germline values: CDR1 SGHRS, CDR2 YFSETQ. J was trimmed by 2 bases and V by 0 bases; bases with no gene match: 6. The CDR3 DNA reads TGCGCCAGCAGCTTGGCCCATGACAGGGGAAACTATGGCTACACCTTC. Protein: CASSLAHDRGNYGYTF.

The chain has TRBV9 and TRBJ2-2, with D perhaps matching TRBD2 (6 bases). The ends were cut back, 3 bases at V and 7 bases at J, with 28 bases in the middle. The CDR3 runs to 19 residues. The V gene's germline CDR1 is SGDLS and CDR2 YYNGEE. As DNA, the CDR3 is TGTGCCAGCAGCGACCCGGCCCCTCCCCTCAAGCGGGCGGGCGGGGAGCTGTTTTTT. Translation gives CASSDPAPPLKRAGGELFF.

CDR3 sequence (DNA): TGCGCCAGCAGCTCCGGGACAGTCTATGGCTACACCTTC. This codes for CASSSGTVYGYTF. The chain has TRBV5-1 and TRBJ1-2; 7 nucleotides agree with TRBD1. After removal of 3 bases from V and 4 bases from J, the junction contained 3 bases not matched to a gene. The CDR3 spans 13 residues. CDR1 is SGHRS and CDR2 is YFSETQ in the germline V gene.

J is TRBJ1-1 and V is TRBV19, with D uncertain. CDR1 and CDR2 from the germline V gene are LNHDA and SQIVND (reference sequence). Trimming removed 4 bases at V and 6 bases at J, with 15 bases between. The CDR3 totals 14 residues. As DNA, the CDR3 is TGTGCCAGTAGTACCGGCCCAGGTAGCGCTGAAGCTTTCTTT. Its protein is CASSTGPGSAEAFF.

The rearrangement links TRBV23-1 to TRBJ2-5, with 7 bases lining up with TRBD1. TRBV23-1 is designated an ORF whose function remains uncertain. Trimming took 7 bases from V and 3 from J; bases not matched to a gene: 11. The CDR3 contains 15 residues. The CDR3 protein is CASTRDRLIEETQYF. The CDR3 nucleotides are TGCGCCAGCACACGGGACAGATTAATTGAAGAGACCCAGTACTTC.

V gene TRBV19 combines with J gene TRBJ1-4; no clear D. The CDR3 has 11 residues. V was shortened by 3 bases and J by 8 bases, with 4 bases between the two germline ends. Per germline, CDR1 LNHDA and CDR2 SQIVND (reference sequence). The CDR3 protein is CASSIEEKLFF. The CDR3 DNA sequence: TGTGCCAGTAGTATTGAGGAAAAACTGTTTTTT.

The chain has TRBV19 and TRBJ2-5, with a weak D call TRBD1 (5 bases). The germline V gene encodes CDR1 LNHDA and CDR2 SQIVND (reference sequence). V lost 4 bases to trimming and J lost 1 base, with 10 bases between them. This CDR3 spans 14 amino acids. Here the CDR3 DNA reads TGTGCCAGTAGTAGGGGCAGCATCCAAGAGACCCAGTACTTC. Translating gives CASSRGSIQETQYF.

As DNA, the CDR3 is TGTGCCAGCCGGACGGACAGATTGCCCTACGAGCAGTACTTC. The encoded protein is CASRTDRLPYEQYF. The V gene is TRBV27, the J gene TRBJ2-7, with D possibly being TRBD1 (6 bases). Between the trimmed V and J ends, which lost 8 bases and 2 bases, there was a span of 16 bases. This CDR3 contains 14 residues. Per germline, CDR1 MNHEY and CDR2 SMNVEV (reference sequence).

The chain is built from TRBV3-1 (or the pseudogene TRBV3-2) and TRBJ1-2; D is unclear. There are 15 residues in the CDR3. V lost 0 bases, J lost 2 bases, and 10 bases lay in between. The germline V gene encodes CDR1 LGHDT and CDR2 YNNKEL (reference sequence). CDR3 in DNA: TGTGCCAGCAGCCAAGAGGCAGGTCGCAACTATGGCTACACCTTC. Protein: CASSQEAGRNYGYTF.

The count of this clone is one. The chain links TRBV2 to TRBJ2-5, with 14 bases identical to TRBD2. V shed 2 bases, J shed 5 bases, and the junction held 19 bases outside the gene matches. The V gene's germline CDR1 is SNHLY and CDR2 FYNNEI. CDR3 length: 21 amino acids. The CDR3 DNA is TGTGCCAGCAGTGAAAAAGGGCTGGGGACTAGCGGGAGCCCGCGTGCGGAGACCCAGTACTTC. It is translated as CASSEKGLGTSGSPRAETQYF.

The gene calls are TRBV4-3 and TRBJ1-4, with 7 positions matching TRBD1. CDR1 is LGHNA and CDR2 is YSLEER in the germline V gene. This CDR3 has 15 residues. Trimming removed 2 bases from V and 2 bases from J; junction bases left unmatched: 2. The CDR3 region is CASSQTGATNEKLFF. The CDR3 coding sequence is TGCGCCAGCAGCCAAACAGGGGCTACTAATGAAAAACTGTTTTTT.

The chain has TRBV19 and TRBJ1-1, with 12 bases matching TRBD1. Germline V gene lookup returns CDR1 LNHDA and CDR2 SQIVND (reference sequence). The V and J ends lost 4 bases and 5 bases, in that order; junction bases with no gene match: 8. CDR3 length: 16 residues. CDR3 bases: TGTGCCAGTAGTAGGGGGGACAGGGGGCGGTTTACTGAAGCTTTCTTT. Translated: CASSRGDRGRFTEAFF.

The chain has TRBV11-2 and TRBJ2-1; TRBD2 is a possible D gene (5 bases). Germline assignment: CDR1 SGHAT and CDR2 FQNNGV. V lost 7 bases and J 4 bases, leaving 11 bases between the germline ends. CDR3 length: 13 amino acids. The CDR3: CASKGVRYNEQFF. CDR3 DNA: TGTGCCAGCAAGGGAGTTCGGTACAATGAGCAGTTCTTC.

The chain combines TRBV18 with TRBJ2-1; 13 positions agree with TRBD2. Germline-derived CDR1 and CDR2 are KGHSH and LQKENI. The CDR3 is made up of 15 amino acids. J was trimmed by 6 bases and V by 6 bases; bases with no gene match: 5. The CDR3 DNA follows: TGTGCCAGCTCGCTCGGGACTAGCGGGACCAATGAGCAGTTCTTC. This gives the protein CASSLGTSGTNEQFF.

The rearrangement links TRBV23-1 to TRBJ2-1; tentatively, D is TRBD2 (5 bases). TRBV23-1 is an open reading frame whose function is uncertain. V gave up 0 bases and J gave up 8 bases, with 8 bases separating them. The CDR3 is made up of 13 amino acids. CDR3 DNA sequence: TGCGCCAGCAGTCAATCGTTGCGGGATGAGCAGTTCTTC. As protein: CASSQSLRDEQFF.

The chain has TRBV7-2 and TRBJ2-2, with 7 bases fitting TRBD2. The length of the CDR3 is 17 residues. V was clipped by 2 bases and J by 4 bases; unmatched bases: 10. Germline CDR1 reads SGHTA; CDR2 reads FQGNSA. DNA for the CDR3: TGTGCCAGCAGCTTATACCCACTGGGGGGGGGCACCGGGGAGCTGTTTTTT. Protein sequence: CASSLYPLGGGTGELFF.

V is TRBV30 and J is TRBJ1-6, with TRBD1 identical over 7 bases. The CDR3 contains 14 residues. V shed 0 bases, J shed 10 bases, and the junction held 6 bases outside the gene matches. Germline V gene lookup returns CDR1 GTSNPN and CDR2 SVGIG (reference sequence). As DNA, the CDR3 is TGTGCCTGGAGTGTCCTAGGGGGCAGATCACCCCTCCACTTT. Its translation is CAWSVLGGRSPLHF.

This chain joins TRBV4-1 and TRBJ2-5; TRBD2 matches 15 bases. Germline lookup yields CDR1 MGHRA and CDR2 YSYEKL. With 1 base clipped from V and 6 bases from J, the junction kept 15 bases outside the gene matches. The CDR3 totals 20 residues. The CDR3 protein is CASSQATGTSGRPREKTQYF. The CDR3 DNA reads as TGCGCCAGCAGCCAAGCCACCGGGACTAGCGGGAGGCCCAGAGAGAAGACCCAGTACTTC.

This chain connects TRBV6-6 to TRBJ1-1; no firm D call. The V and J ends lost 2 bases and 3 bases respectively, with 7 bases between them. In germline, CDR1 is MNHNY, CDR2 SVGAGI (reference sequence). The length of the CDR3 is 13 residues. DNA for the CDR3: TGTGCCAGCAGTTACCGGGGTCACACTGAAGCTTTCTTT. Its protein is CASSYRGHTEAFF.